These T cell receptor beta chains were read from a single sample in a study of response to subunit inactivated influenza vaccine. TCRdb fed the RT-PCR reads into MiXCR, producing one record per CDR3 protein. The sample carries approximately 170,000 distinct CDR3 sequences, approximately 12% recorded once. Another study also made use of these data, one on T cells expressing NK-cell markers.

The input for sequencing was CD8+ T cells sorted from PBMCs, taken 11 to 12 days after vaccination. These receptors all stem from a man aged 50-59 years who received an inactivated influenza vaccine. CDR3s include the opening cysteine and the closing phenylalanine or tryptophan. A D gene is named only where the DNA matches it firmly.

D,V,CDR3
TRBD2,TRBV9,CASSVGLAGSYNEQFF
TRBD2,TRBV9,CASSVGLGLAGEQFF
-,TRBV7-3,CASSLGLRGEQFF
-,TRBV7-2,CATTIGGSGELFF
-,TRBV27,CASSLTWTDTQYF
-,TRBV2,CASWAGNTGELFF
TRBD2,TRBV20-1,CSPPLGASGKLQETQYF
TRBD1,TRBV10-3,CATSDRVDRNSPLHF
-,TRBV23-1,CASSHYGYTF
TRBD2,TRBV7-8,CASSSDSGKRYEQYF
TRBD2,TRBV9,CASSPRPGLAVYEQYF
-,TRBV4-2,CASSQDLGGNEQYF
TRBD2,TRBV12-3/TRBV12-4,CASSPGLAGLPLQETQYF
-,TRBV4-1,CASSQVLKASDEQFF
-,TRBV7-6,CASSAPGGNTIYF
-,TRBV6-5,CASSYGGTNTGELFF
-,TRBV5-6,CASSRTYTGRDFTDTQYF
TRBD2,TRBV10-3,CAISGDLAGISYEQYF
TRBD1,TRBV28,CASSLQGTFYGYTF
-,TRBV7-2,CASTNTDTQYF
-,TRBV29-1,CSVDSEVLNTEAIF
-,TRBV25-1,CASSATQGTEAFF
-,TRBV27,CASSSIWGGSITEAFF
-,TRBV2,CASSTVGGTQVFEQFF
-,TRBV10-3,CAISPGRAILNTEAFF
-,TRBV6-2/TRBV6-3,CASSYGNYNEQFF
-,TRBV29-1,CSVDPGTGELFF
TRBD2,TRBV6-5,CASSLLAGHYNEQFF
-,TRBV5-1,CASSLAGNGQETQYF
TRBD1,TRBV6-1,CASSDRGPTEAFF
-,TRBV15,CATSRDRSKVYGYTF
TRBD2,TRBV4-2,CASSQEGSSGGYYEQYF
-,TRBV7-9,CASSIALGSEQYF
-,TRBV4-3,CASSQERDPTYEQYF
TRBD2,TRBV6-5,CASSYETSGKDEQFF
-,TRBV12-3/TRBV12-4,CASSLAPPGRNYGYTF
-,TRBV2,CASSETNNYGYTF
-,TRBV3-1,CASSQGMAYEQYF
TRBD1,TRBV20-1,CSASFPVDREETHEQYF
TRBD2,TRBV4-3,CASSQESRGGGGSSLETQYF
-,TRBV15,CATSRDLSLQPQHF
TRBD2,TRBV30,CAWYKGTSKEQFF